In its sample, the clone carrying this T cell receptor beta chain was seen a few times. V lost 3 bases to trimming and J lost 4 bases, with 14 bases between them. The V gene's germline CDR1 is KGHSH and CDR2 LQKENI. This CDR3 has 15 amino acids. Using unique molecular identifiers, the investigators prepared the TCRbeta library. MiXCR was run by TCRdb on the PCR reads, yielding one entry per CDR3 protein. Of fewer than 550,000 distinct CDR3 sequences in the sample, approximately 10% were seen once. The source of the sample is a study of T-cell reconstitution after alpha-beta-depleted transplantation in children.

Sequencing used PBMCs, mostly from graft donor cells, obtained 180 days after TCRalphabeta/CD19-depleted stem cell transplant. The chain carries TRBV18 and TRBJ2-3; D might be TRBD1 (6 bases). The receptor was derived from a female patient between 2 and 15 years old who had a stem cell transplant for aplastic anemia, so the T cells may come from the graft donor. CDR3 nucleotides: TGTGCCAGCTCACCGAGACTTCCAGGGGCAGATACGCAGTATTTT. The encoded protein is CASSPRLPGADTQYF.